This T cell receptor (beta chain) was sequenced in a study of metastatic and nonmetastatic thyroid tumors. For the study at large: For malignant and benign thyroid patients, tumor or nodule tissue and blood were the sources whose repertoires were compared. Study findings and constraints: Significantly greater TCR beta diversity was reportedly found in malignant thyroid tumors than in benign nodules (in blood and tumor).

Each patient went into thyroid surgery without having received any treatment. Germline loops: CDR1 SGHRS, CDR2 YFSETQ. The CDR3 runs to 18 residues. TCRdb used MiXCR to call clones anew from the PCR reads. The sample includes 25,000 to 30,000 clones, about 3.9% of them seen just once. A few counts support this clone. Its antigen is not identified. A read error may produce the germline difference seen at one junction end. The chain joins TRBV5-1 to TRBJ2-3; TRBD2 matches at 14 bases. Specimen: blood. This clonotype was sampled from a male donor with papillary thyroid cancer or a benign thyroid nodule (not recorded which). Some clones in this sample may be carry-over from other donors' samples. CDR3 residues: CAISPPPGTSGSRDTQYF. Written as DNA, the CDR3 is TGCGCCATCAGCCCGCCTCCCGGGACTAGCGGGAGTAGGGATACGCAGTATTTT. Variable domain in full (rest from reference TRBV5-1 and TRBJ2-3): KAGVTQTPRYLIKTRGQQVTLSCSPISGHRSVSWYQQTPGQGLQFLFEYFSETQRNKGNFPGRFSGRQFSNSRSEMNVSTLELGDSALYLCAISPPPGTSGSRDTQYFGPGTRLTVL.